This T cell receptor (beta chain) was captured by sequencing in a study of post-analysis software for immune sequencing data (dated by TCRdb to the mid-2010s). Looking at the study overall: The recorded disease courses included relapsing-remitting, secondary progressive and progressive-relapsing multiple sclerosis, and some patients had no subtype annotation. A subset of samples was prepared in parallel using single-end sample barcoding, then pooled and co-amplified after Illumina adapter ligation. The patient repertoires were compared against 10 to 12 previously published healthy control repertoires obtained from donors aged about 6 to 25 years. General study outcomes and caveats: The control group was slightly older than the multiple sclerosis patient group. Direct clustering with F measure revealed strong co-clustering of samples prepared in the same batch, which led to a batch-effect correction. Multiple sclerosis patients had significantly lower normalized Chao1 diversity than controls, a result that suggests substantial peripheral T-cell clonal expansion.

This clonotype was seen ten or more times. Its antigen is unknown. The input lacks base qualities; no much larger clone sits a single base away. TCR beta repertoires were profiled from peripheral blood of over 10 young patients with multiple sclerosis to demonstrate the VDJtools post-analysis software. The patients with multiple sclerosis were children and adolescents between about 6 and 17 years of age. The library was built by means of PCR. This sample was sequenced with an Illumina HiSeq 2500. Unique molecular identifiers were incorporated into TCR beta cDNA libraries to reduce PCR and sequencing biases. Per 1 to 10 million input T cells, roughly 500,000 cDNA molecules were obtained, such that each molecule approximated one T cell. Patient libraries were prepared and sequenced with the same protocol used for the earlier healthy control dataset. Within a given batch, samples were prepared together, multiplexed and sequenced on the same HiSeq lane. The authors' pipeline ran thus. MIGEC was used to process the raw barcoded reads, and molecular identifier groups with only a single read were discarded before consensus assembly and CDR3 extraction. Clonotype tables were post-analysed with VDJtools, and diversity was normalized by down-sampling all datasets to the smallest sample size. In repertoire overlap clustering, CDR3 amino acid sequences, but not nucleotide sequences, were matched to correct batch-related cross-sample contamination. Using fastp trimming at Q25 and MiXCR clonotype assembly, TCRdb reanalyzed the public sequencing data and kept in-frame beta chains. Rows matching on CDR3 protein sequence are summarized as one entry with the most common DNA and genes. The V and J calls and clone size are TCRdb's, not the authors'. In this sample the table shows 750,000 to 950,000 distinct CDR3 sequences, approximately 50% of which occur a single time. The ten largest account for about 4.8% of the sample.

What was sequenced was blood. The clonotype originates from a girl under 18 with multiple sclerosis.

The sequenced DNA: TGTGCCAGCAGTTTATCGAACAGGGTTAATGAGCAGTTCTTC. It translates to CASSLSNRVNEQFF. The chain uses TRBV27 and TRBJ2-1, with a tentative D gene TRBD1 over 6 matching bases. V and J are truncated by 0 bases and 7 bases respectively, leaving an intervening sequence of 10 bases. From its cysteine to its phenylalanine, the CDR3 spans 14 amino acids. Kept here is only the CDR3 DNA, which spans 42 bases and is read in frame from base 1. The germline V gene (reference sequence) sets CDR1 to MNHEY and CDR2 to SMNVEV.